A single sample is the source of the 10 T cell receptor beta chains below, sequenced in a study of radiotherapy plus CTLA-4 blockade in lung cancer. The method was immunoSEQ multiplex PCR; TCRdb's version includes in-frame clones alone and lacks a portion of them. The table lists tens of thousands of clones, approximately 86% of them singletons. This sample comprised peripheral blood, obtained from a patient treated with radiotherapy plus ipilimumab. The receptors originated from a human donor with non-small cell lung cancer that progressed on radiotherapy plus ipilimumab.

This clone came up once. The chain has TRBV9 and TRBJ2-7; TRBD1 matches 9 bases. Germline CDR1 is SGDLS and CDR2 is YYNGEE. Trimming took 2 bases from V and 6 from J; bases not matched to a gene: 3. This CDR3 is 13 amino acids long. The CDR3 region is CASSVGQGSEQYF. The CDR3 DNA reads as TGTGCCAGCAGCGTTGGACAGGGGTCCGAGCAGTACTTC.

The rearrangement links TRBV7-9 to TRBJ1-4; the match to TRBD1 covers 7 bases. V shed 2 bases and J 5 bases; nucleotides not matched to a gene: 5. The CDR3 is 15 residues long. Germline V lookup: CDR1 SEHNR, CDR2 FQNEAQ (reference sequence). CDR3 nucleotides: TGTGCCAGCAGCTTACTCCTGGGACAGAATGAAAAACTGTTTTTT. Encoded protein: CASSLLLGQNEKLFF.

In DNA, the CDR3 is TGTGCCAGCAGTTTAAAGGGGGGATTCTATGGCTACACCTTC. Translated, it gives CASSLKGGFYGYTF. The chain joins TRBV28 to TRBJ1-2; weak D call: TRBD1 (6 bases). CDR3 length: 14 residues. Germline V gene sequence: CDR1 MDHEN, CDR2 SYDVKM. The V gene lost 2 bases and the J gene lost 4 bases, with 11 bases spanning the gap.

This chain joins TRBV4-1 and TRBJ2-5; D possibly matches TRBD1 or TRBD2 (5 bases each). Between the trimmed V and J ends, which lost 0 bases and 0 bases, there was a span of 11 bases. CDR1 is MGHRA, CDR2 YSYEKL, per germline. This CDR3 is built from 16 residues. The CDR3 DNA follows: TGCGCCAGCAGCCAAGAACACGGGGACCACCAAGAGACCCAGTACTTC. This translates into CASSQEHGDHQETQYF.

The chain's CDR3 is CASSVGSYSNQPQHF. DNA for the CDR3: TGTGCCAGCAGCGTTGGCTCTTATAGCAATCAGCCCCAGCATTTT. J is TRBJ1-5 and V is TRBV9; D uncertain. Germline values: CDR1 SGDLS, CDR2 YYNGEE. V dropped 2 bases and J dropped 0 bases, with 9 bases sitting between them. This CDR3 has 15 amino acids.

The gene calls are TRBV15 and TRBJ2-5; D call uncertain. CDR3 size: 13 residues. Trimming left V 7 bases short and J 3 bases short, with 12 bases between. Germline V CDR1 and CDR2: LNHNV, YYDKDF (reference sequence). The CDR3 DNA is TGTGCCACCATGAGTACGGACGAAGAGACCCAGTACTTC. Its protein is CATMSTDEETQYF.

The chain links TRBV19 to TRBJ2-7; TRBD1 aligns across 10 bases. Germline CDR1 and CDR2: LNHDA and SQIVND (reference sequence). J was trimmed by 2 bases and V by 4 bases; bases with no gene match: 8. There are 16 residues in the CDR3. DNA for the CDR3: TGTGCCAGTAGTACTCCTCCGGGACAGGGGCCCTACGAGCAGTACTTC. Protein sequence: CASSTPPGQGPYEQYF.

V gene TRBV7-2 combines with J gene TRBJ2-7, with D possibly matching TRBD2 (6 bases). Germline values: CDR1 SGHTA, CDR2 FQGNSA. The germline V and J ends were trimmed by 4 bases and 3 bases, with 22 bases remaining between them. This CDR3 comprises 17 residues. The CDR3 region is CASSSRGGSSAFYEQYF. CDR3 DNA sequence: TGTGCCAGCAGCTCTAGGGGAGGATCTAGCGCCTTCTACGAGCAGTACTTC.

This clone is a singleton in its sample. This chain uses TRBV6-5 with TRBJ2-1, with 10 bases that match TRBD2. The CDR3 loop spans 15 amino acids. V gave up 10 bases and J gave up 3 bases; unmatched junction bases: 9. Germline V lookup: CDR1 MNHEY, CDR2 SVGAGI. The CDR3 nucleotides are TGTGCCACCAAGGGCACTAGCGGGGTCTACAATGAGCAGTTCTTC. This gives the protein CATKGTSGVYNEQFF.

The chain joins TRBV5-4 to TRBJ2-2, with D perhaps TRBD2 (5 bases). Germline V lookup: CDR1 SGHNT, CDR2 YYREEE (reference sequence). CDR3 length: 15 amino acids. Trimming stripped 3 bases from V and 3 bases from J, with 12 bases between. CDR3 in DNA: TGTGCCAGCAGCTCGGGCCAGGACTACACCGGGGAGCTGTTTTTT. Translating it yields CASSSGQDYTGELFF.